The 17 T cell receptor beta chains reported below all come from one sample, sequenced in a study of OX40 agonist ivuxolimab in advanced cancers. The assay was immunoSEQ multiplex PCR, and TCRdb's table has in-frame clones only and misses some. This repertoire shows tens of thousands of clones, approximately 84% found once; its top ten account for roughly 4.6%. Here the sequenced sample was CD4+ or CD8+ T cells sorted from blood, taken in a trial of the OX40 agonist ivuxolimab. The origin of the receptors is an adult with an advanced solid tumor such as melanoma, head and neck, liver or kidney cancer.

This rearrangement joins TRBV2 to TRBJ2-3; 12 bases agree with TRBD2. CDR1 is SNHLY, CDR2 FYNNEI, per germline. V trimming: 10 bases; J trimming: 4 bases; junction bases outside the gene matches: 6. The CDR3 spans 14 residues. The CDR3 DNA is TGTGCCACCACTAGGACTAGCGGGGCAGATACGCAGTATTTT. This translates into CATTRTSGADTQYF.

The chain uses TRBV19 and TRBJ1-1; TRBD1 aligns across 11 bases. The CDR3 extends over 15 amino acids. J lost 6 bases, V lost 4 bases, and 7 bases had no gene match. Germline V CDR1 and CDR2: LNHDA, SQIVND (reference sequence). The CDR3 protein is CASSNYGQGAAEAFF. The CDR3 nucleotides read TGTGCCAGTAGTAACTATGGACAGGGGGCAGCTGAAGCTTTCTTT. The variable domain in full, with the rest retrieved from reference TRBV19 and TRBJ1-1, is DGGITQSPKYLFRKEGQNVTLSCEQNLNHDAMYWYRQDPGQGLRLIYYSQIVNDFQKGDIAEGYSVSREKKESFPLTVTSAQKNPTAFYLCASSNYGQGAAEAFFGQGTRLTVV.

The V and J genes are TRBV19 and TRBJ2-3, with no clear D. CDR1 is LNHDA and CDR2 is SQIVND in the germline V gene (reference sequence). Trimming pared 3 bases from V and 6 bases from J, leaving 16 bases between. CDR3 length equals 15 residues. CDR3 nucleotides: TGTGCCAGTAGTATGAATTGGCTAGTGGGGGATACGCAGTATTTT. Its protein is CASSMNWLVGDTQYF.

The chain links TRBV27 to TRBJ2-1, with 10 bases that match TRBD1. The CDR3 loop spans 13 amino acids. CDR1 is MNHEY and CDR2 is SMNVEV in the germline V gene (reference sequence). V shed 6 bases and J 13 bases; nucleotides not matched to a gene: 9. CDR3 DNA sequence: TGTGCCAGCAGATTGGGACAGGGGAGTGTTCAGTTCTTC. Amino acid sequence: CASRLGQGSVQFF.

Comment on this clone: Other nucleotide sequences in the sample specify the same CDR3. V gene TRBV9 combines with J gene TRBJ2-3; 8 bases map to TRBD2. Germline V gene lookup returns CDR1 SGDLS and CDR2 YYNGEE. Trimming took 2 bases from V and 4 from J; bases not matched to a gene: 3. This CDR3 is 14 amino acids long. The CDR3 region has the DNA TGTGCCAGCAGCGTTGGGACTAGTGCAGATACGCAGTATTTT. As protein: CASSVGTSADTQYF. Complete variable domain (other parts from reference TRBV9 and TRBJ2-3): DSGVTQTPKHLITATGQRVTLRCSPRSGDLSVYWYQQSLDQGLQFLIQYYNGEERAKGNILERFSAQQFPDLHSELNLSSLELGDSALYFCASSVGTSADTQYFGPGTRLTVL.

CDR3 sequence (DNA): TGTGCCAGCAGCTTGGCAGGGACCGGGGAGACCCAGTACTTC. Protein: CASSLAGTGETQYF. This rearrangement joins TRBV5-6 to TRBJ2-5; D possibly matches TRBD1 or TRBD2 (5 bases each). Germline lookup yields CDR1 SGHDT and CDR2 YYEEEE. V gave up 0 bases and J gave up 5 bases, with 11 bases separating them. This CDR3 spans 14 amino acids.

The rearrangement joins TRBV14 to TRBJ1-1; D possibly corresponds to TRBD1 (6 bases). Germline loops: CDR1 SGHDN, CDR2 FVKESK. Trimming removed 5 bases at V and 9 bases at J, with 13 bases between. The CDR3 has 12 amino acids. CDR3 bases: TGTGCCAGCAGCTACCCCGGGACAAAAGCTTTCTTT. Its translation: CASSYPGTKAFF.

The chain couples TRBV9 to TRBJ1-6; D might be TRBD1 (6 bases). From germline, CDR1 is SGDLS and CDR2 YYNGEE. The ends were cut back, 4 bases at V and 0 bases at J, with 14 bases in the middle. The CDR3 runs to 17 residues. The CDR3 reads CASSPETGSSYNSPLHF. The CDR3 nucleotides read TGTGCCAGCAGCCCAGAGACAGGTAGCTCCTATAATTCACCCCTCCACTTT.

This chain connects TRBV5-1 to TRBJ1-1; no firm D call. V dropped 7 bases and J dropped 3 bases, with 13 bases sitting between them. CDR1 SGHRS and CDR2 YFSETQ come from the germline V gene. The CDR3 spans 13 residues. CDR3 bases: TGCGCCAGCTTTGGATCACGGCACACTGAAGCTTTCTTT. Its translation is CASFGSRHTEAFF.

This clone was seen a handful of times. V is TRBV10-3 and J is TRBJ2-3; the match to TRBD2 covers 7 bases. Trimming at V came to 3 bases and at J to 5 bases, leaving 5 bases not matched to a gene. This CDR3 has 14 residues. The V gene's germline CDR1 is ENHRY and CDR2 SYGVKD. The CDR3 coding sequence is TGTGCCATCAGTGACAGCACGGGAGGAGATACGCAGTATTTT. It codes for CAISDSTGGDTQYF.

V is TRBV11-2 and J is TRBJ1-1; D perhaps matches TRBD1 (5 bases). The CDR3 totals 17 residues. Germline-derived CDR1 and CDR2 are SGHAT and FQNNGV. V gave up 4 bases and J gave up 4 bases, with 22 bases separating them. The CDR3 sequence: CASSSRMGLQLSTEAFF. The CDR3 DNA reads TGTGCCAGCAGCTCAAGGATGGGGCTCCAATTAAGCACTGAAGCTTTCTTT.

CDR3 coding DNA: TGTGCCAGGACTAGCGGGAGGTCTCGCACAGATACGCAGTATTTT. This encodes CARTSGRSRTDTQYF. This rearrangement joins TRBV2 to TRBJ2-3; TRBD2 agrees at 13 bases. Trimming at V came to 9 bases and at J to 1 base, leaving 4 bases not matched to a gene. Germline V gene data show CDR1 as SNHLY and CDR2 as FYNNEI. The CDR3 has 15 amino acids. Full variable domain (outside the CDR3, taken from reference TRBV2 and TRBJ2-3): EPEVTQTPSHQVTQMGQEVILRCVPISNHLYFYWYRQILGQKVEFLVSFYNNEISEKSEIFDDQFSVERPDGSNFTLKIRSTKLEDSAMYFCARTSGRSRTDTQYFGPGTRLTVL.

The J gene is TRBJ2-6, the V gene TRBV5-6; TRBD1 matches at 7 bases. V gave up 2 bases and J gave up 0 bases; unmatched junction bases: 5. From germline, CDR1 is SGHDT and CDR2 YYEEEE. The CDR3 consists of 17 residues. As DNA, the CDR3 is TGTGCCAGCAGCTTACTACAGGGGAGCTCTGGGGCCAACGTCCTGACTTTC. It yields the protein CASSLLQGSSGANVLTF.

The gene calls are TRBV2 and TRBJ1-6, with D perhaps TRBD1 (5 bases). This CDR3 is built from 15 residues. The germline V gene encodes CDR1 SNHLY and CDR2 FYNNEI. Trimming cost V 4 bases and J 14 bases, with 21 bases left between them. The CDR3, as DNA: TGTGCCAGCAGTGCCAATGGGGGAAAGGACTCATCCCTCCACTTT. Translating gives CASSANGGKDSSLHF.

V gene TRBV5-1 combines with J gene TRBJ1-1, with D perhaps matching TRBD1 (6 bases). Per germline, CDR1 SGHRS and CDR2 YFSETQ. CDR3 length: 16 amino acids. Trimming removed 2 bases from V and 0 bases from J, with 14 bases in between. This CDR3 is CASSLYSTGLNTEAFF. For the CDR3, the DNA is TGCGCCAGCAGCTTATACTCGACAGGTCTGAACACTGAAGCTTTCTTT.

The chain recombines TRBV5-4 with TRBJ2-3; a weak D match, TRBD2 (6 bases). V was pared by 2 bases and J by 1 base, with 14 bases between. CDR3 size: 16 residues. CDR1 SGHNT and CDR2 YYREEE come from the germline V gene (reference sequence). The chain's CDR3 is CASSLGGAQGTDTQYF. The CDR3 coding sequence is TGTGCCAGCAGCTTAGGCGGGGCGCAGGGCACAGATACGCAGTATTTT.

The V gene is TRBV4-1, the J gene TRBJ1-6; D remains ambiguous. The CDR3 length is 15 residues. Trimming shortened V by 1 base and J by 8 bases, and 12 bases separated the two germline ends. Germline V CDR1 and CDR2: MGHRA, YSYEKL. CDR3 loop: CASSQGEGRHSPLHF. The CDR3, as DNA: TGCGCCAGCAGCCAAGGGGAGGGTAGGCATTCACCCCTCCACTTT.